Below are 14 T cell receptor beta chains sequenced from a single sample in a study of blood T cells in healthy people across ages. The authors ran a second PCR of roughly 6 to 12 cycles using a sample-barcoded 5' primer and a J-beta primer mix. In TCRdb, the 5' RACE reads were re-called with MiXCR into one record per CDR3 protein. Of approximately 850,000 distinct CDR3 sequences listed, 40% to 50% are singletons. The specimen was blood. These receptors came from a man aged 55-75 years in good health.

The V gene is TRBV15, the J gene TRBJ1-2; 7 bases match TRBD1. The CDR3 spans 14 residues. Germline CDR1 reads LNHNV; CDR2 reads YYDKDF (reference sequence). V gave up 2 bases and J gave up 5 bases; unmatched junction bases: 5. CDR3 protein: CATSRKDRFYGYTF. In DNA, the CDR3 is TGTGCCACCAGCAGAAAGGACAGGTTTTATGGCTACACCTTC.

The V gene is TRBV7-9, the J gene TRBJ2-5; the D call may be TRBD1 or TRBD2 (5 bases each). Germline-derived CDR1 and CDR2 are SEHNR and FQNEAQ (reference sequence). CDR3 size: 16 residues. The V end was cut by 0 bases, the J end by 11 bases, with 22 bases between. The CDR3 spells CASSLASGPPVNEQYF. CDR3 coding DNA: TGTGCCAGCAGCTTAGCCTCGGGGCCCCCTGTGAATGAGCAGTACTTC.

The V gene is TRBV7-2, the J gene TRBJ2-2; perhaps TRBD2 as D (5 bases). From germline, CDR1 is SGHTA and CDR2 FQGNSA. The CDR3 is 16 amino acids. V dropped 2 bases and J dropped 2 bases, with 12 bases sitting between them. CDR3 region: CASSLRWASNTGELFF. The CDR3 bases are TGTGCCAGCAGCTTACGTTGGGCTAGCAACACCGGGGAGCTGTTTTTT.

The rearrangement joins TRBV14 to TRBJ1-1, with D uncertain. CDR3 length equals 14 residues. Deletions cut 4 bases from V and 0 bases from J, with 9 bases between. CDR1 is SGHDN, CDR2 FVKESK, per germline. In DNA form, the CDR3 reads TGTGCCAGCAGCCGGAAGCAGTTGAACACTGAAGCTTTCTTT. Translating gives CASSRKQLNTEAFF.

The table lists this clonotype with many counts. The CDR3 bases are TGCAGTGCCGCCGGGACAGGCCGGGTTGGCGAGCAGTACTTC. Translation gives CSAAGTGRVGEQYF. V usage is TRBV20-1 and J usage is TRBJ2-7; 8 nucleotides align to TRBD1. Losses at the gene ends were 6 bases for V and 6 bases for J; bases not matched to a gene: 13. Germline CDR1 DFQATT, CDR2 SNEGSKA (reference sequence). There are 14 residues in the CDR3.

The chain couples TRBV9 to TRBJ2-2; D not resolved. The V gene lost 0 bases and the J gene lost 0 bases, with 6 bases spanning the gap. Germline CDR1 is SGDLS and CDR2 is YYNGEE. This CDR3 contains 15 residues. CDR3: CASSVEQTNTGELFF. CDR3 sequence (DNA): TGTGCCAGCAGCGTAGAACAGACGAACACCGGGGAGCTGTTTTTT.

The chain couples TRBV6-2 or TRBV6-3 to TRBJ1-1; 8 positions agree with TRBD1. Germline V lookup: CDR1 MNHEY, CDR2 SVGEGT. With 0 bases clipped from V and 0 bases from J, the junction kept 3 bases outside the gene matches. The CDR3 covers 16 residues. The CDR3 region has the DNA TGTGCCAGCAGTTACTCGGACAGGGATATGAACACTGAAGCTTTCTTT. Translated: CASSYSDRDMNTEAFF.

The table lists this clonotype with a few counts. This chain links TRBV12-3 or TRBV12-4 with TRBJ1-1; D call uncertain. The CDR3 is 13 residues long. V gave up 2 bases and J gave up 3 bases, with 7 bases separating them. The DNA for the CDR3 is TGTGCCAGCAGTTTAAGCCGCGACACTGAAGCTTTCTTT. It translates to CASSLSRDTEAFF.

This clonotype appeared a few times. The gene calls are TRBV7-9 and TRBJ1-6; a possible D gene is TRBD1 (5 bases). The V and J ends lost 5 bases and 0 bases respectively, with 17 bases between them. The CDR3 consists of 18 residues. CDR1 is SEHNR and CDR2 is FQNEAQ in the germline V gene (reference sequence). The CDR3 is CASSPIGAGSSYNSPLHF. CDR3 nucleotides: TGTGCCAGCAGCCCGATAGGGGCAGGGAGCTCCTATAATTCACCCCTCCACTTT.

The chain uses TRBV7-2 and TRBJ2-1, with 7 bases matching TRBD2. V gave up 3 bases and J gave up 10 bases; unmatched junction bases: 9. Germline V lookup: CDR1 SGHTA, CDR2 FQGNSA. The CDR3 totals 14 residues. CDR3 in DNA: TGTGCCAGCAGCTTCCCGGGACTAACAACAGAGCAGTTCTTC. Translation: CASSFPGLTTEQFF.

The chain employs TRBV27 and TRBJ1-1; no clear D gene. The CDR3 is 14 amino acids. Germline loops: CDR1 MNHEY, CDR2 SMNVEV (reference sequence). Trimming pared 3 bases from V and 1 base from J, leaving 9 bases between. The CDR3, as DNA: TGTGCCAGCAGTTTGGACCACTCGAACACTGAAGCTTTCTTT. This sequence encodes CASSLDHSNTEAFF.

This clonotype was counted only a few times. This chain joins TRBV7-3 and TRBJ1-2; a possible D gene is TRBD1 (6 bases). Germline values: CDR1 SGHTA, CDR2 FQGTGA. This CDR3 is built from 13 residues. Deletions cut 1 base from V and 6 bases from J, with 9 bases between. The CDR3 here is CASSLNRENGYTF. Here the CDR3 DNA reads TGTGCCAGCAGCTTAAACAGGGAAAATGGCTACACCTTC.

The J gene is TRBJ1-6, the V gene TRBV20-1; no definite D call. CDR3 length: 14 amino acids. The germline V gene encodes CDR1 DFQATT and CDR2 SNEGSKA (reference sequence). The ends were cut back, 7 bases at V and 9 bases at J, with 19 bases in the middle. The CDR3 protein is CSVRGREVGSPLHF. The CDR3 DNA is TGCAGTGTCAGAGGTCGGGAGGTCGGTTCACCCCTCCACTTT.

This clonotype turned up a few times. The gene calls are TRBV13 and TRBJ2-3, with D maybe TRBD1 (5 bases). The CDR3 sequence is 16 residues long. Between the trimmed V and J ends, which lost 1 base and 2 bases, there was a span of 13 bases. Germline assignment: CDR1 PRHDT and CDR2 FYEKMQ (reference sequence). In nucleotides, the CDR3 is TGTGCCAGCAGCTTAGTACAGGAGACTCTCACAGATACGCAGTATTTT. Its translation: CASSLVQETLTDTQYF.